Listed below are T cell receptor beta chains from one sample, sequenced in a study of blood T cell repertoires in COVID-19. Here immunoSEQ multiplex PCR was the method, and the copy in TCRdb shows in-frame clones only, minus some. The table lists under 150,000 clones, over 75% of them singletons. Sequencing used peripheral blood. Every receptor here comes from a man between 65 and 85 years old with active COVID-19. Both conserved end residues are part of each CDR3. The D gene is left open where the match is weak. Only part of the rows carry a size: once, few, many, or a class if the clone is expanded.

>TRBV5-4|TRBJ2-7|TRBD2|15|.
CASSIPTSGNYEQYF
TGTGCCAGCAGCATTCCGACTAGCGGGAACTACGAGCAGTACTTC
>TRBV27|TRBJ2-7|.|14|.
CASSLSSSSYEQYF
TGTGCCAGCAGTTTGAGTTCGTCCTCCTACGAGCAGTACTTC
>TRBV5-4|TRBJ1-2|TRBD1|15|.
CASSPPDRLFYGYTF
TGTGCCAGCAGCCCGCCGGACAGGCTGTTCTATGGCTACACCTTC
>TRBV25-1|TRBJ1-1|.|13|.
CASRTGLNTEAFF
TGTGCCAGCAGGACAGGATTGAACACTGAAGCTTTCTTT
>TRBV27|TRBJ1-1|.|11|.
CASGRGTEAFF
TGTGCCAGCGGTAGGGGGACTGAAGCTTTCTTT
>TRBV7-2|TRBJ2-2|TRBD2|19|.
CASSLALGRGSGYTGELFF
TGTGCCAGCAGCTTAGCCCTTGGGAGGGGTAGCGGATACACCGGGGAGCTGTTTTTT
>TRBV29-1|TRBJ1-1|.|12|.
CSVLQPNTEAFF
TGCAGCGTTCTACAGCCGAACACTGAAGCTTTCTTT
>TRBV3-1/TRBV3-2|TRBJ2-2|.|16|.
CASSQVAIRGTGELFF
TGTGCCAGCAGCCAAGTGGCTATACGGGGCACCGGGGAGCTGTTTTTT
>TRBV5-6|TRBJ2-2|.|14|.
CASSLARYTGELFF
TGTGCCAGCAGCTTGGCGCGCTACACCGGGGAGCTGTTTTTT
>TRBV4-1|TRBJ1-1|.|15|.
CASSPFQGRGTEAFF
TGCGCCAGCAGCCCTTTCCAGGGGAGGGGCACTGAAGCTTTCTTT
>TRBV10-3|TRBJ2-1|.|16|once
CAISDEEVVSYNEQFF
TGTGCCATCAGTGATGAGGAGGTGGTCTCCTACAATGAGCAGTTCTTC
>TRBV7-9|TRBJ2-7|.|14|.
CASRNSGSSYEQYF
TGTGCCAGCAGGAATTCTGGCAGCTCCTACGAGCAGTACTTC
>TRBV21-1|TRBJ1-4|.|15|.
CASTPVGVTNEKLFF
TGTGCCAGCACCCCCGTAGGGGTGACTAATGAAAAACTGTTTTTT
>TRBV3-1/TRBV3-2|TRBJ1-1|.|14|many
CASSPGHMNTEAFF
TGTGCCAGCAGCCCGGGACATATGAACACTGAAGCTTTCTTT
>TRBV15|TRBJ1-1|.|13|once
CATVEAGNTEAFF
TGTGCCACCGTGGAAGCGGGGAACACTGAAGCTTTCTTT
>TRBV2|TRBJ1-4|TRBD1|15|.
CASRGTAATNEKLFF
TGTGCCAGCAGAGGGACAGCAGCAACTAATGAAAAACTGTTTTTT
>TRBV6-6|TRBJ2-1|.|13|.
CASSYSSSNEQFF
TGTGCCAGCAGTTACTCGTCTAGTAATGAGCAGTTCTTC
>TRBV29-1|TRBJ1-1|.|14|.
CSVGEGSGNTEAFF
TGCAGCGTGGGGGAGGGGAGTGGGAACACTGAAGCTTTCTTT
>TRBV2|TRBJ1-4|TRBD1|16|.
CASSEKGASTNEKLFF
TGTGCCAGCAGTGAGAAGGGGGCATCAACTAATGAAAAACTGTTTTTT
>TRBV6-5|TRBJ2-3|TRBD2|13|once
CASRGGGPGTQYF
TGTGCCAGCAGGGGGGGAGGGCCAGGCACGCAGTATTTT
>TRBV3-1/TRBV3-2|TRBJ2-7|.|14|few
CASSYRTASYEQYF
TGTGCCAGCAGCTACCGGACAGCCTCCTACGAGCAGTACTTC
>TRBV6-6|TRBJ1-5|TRBD1|16|.
CASSRQDRAKDQPQHF
TGTGCCAGCAGCCGACAGGACAGGGCCAAGGATCAGCCCCAGCATTTT
>TRBV19|TRBJ2-1|TRBD1|15|.
CASSKGTASYNEQFF
TGTGCCAGTAGTAAAGGGACAGCATCCTACAATGAGCAGTTCTTC
>TRBV5-1|TRBJ1-6|TRBD1|15|few
CASSRDSSYNSPLHF
TGCGCCAGCAGCCGGGACAGCTCCTATAATTCACCCCTCCACTTT
>TRBV2|TRBJ2-5|.|11|.
CASLRWETQYF
TGTGCCAGTTTGAGGTGGGAGACCCAGTACTTC
>TRBV5-4|TRBJ2-2|.|13|.
CASSSTSTGELFF
TGTGCCAGCAGCTCAACATCCACCGGGGAGCTGTTTTTT
>TRBV6-2/TRBV6-3|TRBJ2-2|TRBD2|16|.
CASSPGTSGNTGELFF
TGTGCCAGCAGTCCCGGGACTAGCGGGAACACCGGGGAGCTGTTTTTT
>TRBV6-5|TRBJ2-3|TRBD2|16|.
CASSYSSLAGSYTQYF
TGTGCCAGCAGTTACTCGAGTTTAGCGGGATCTTATACGCAGTATTTT
>TRBV18|TRBJ2-7|TRBD1|17|.
CASSPRGTGLDTYEQYF
TGTGCCAGCTCACCCCGAGGGACAGGGCTAGACACCTACGAGCAGTACTTC
>TRBV28|TRBJ2-5|TRBD2|16|.
CASSFLAGGPGETQYF
TGTGCCAGCAGTTTTTTAGCGGGAGGGCCAGGAGAGACCCAGTACTTC
>TRBV27|TRBJ1-2|TRBD1|16|.
CASSLGQGAMFYGYTF
TGTGCCAGCAGTTTAGGGCAGGGGGCTATGTTCTATGGCTACACCTTC
>TRBV3-1/TRBV3-2|TRBJ1-6|.|15|.
CASSQERQDNSPLHF
TGTGCCAGCAGCCAAGAGCGACAGGATAATTCACCCCTCCACTTT
>TRBV6-6|TRBJ2-5|TRBD1|14|few
CASSSRDRVETQYF
TGTGCCAGCAGTTCCCGGGACAGGGTTGAGACCCAGTACTTC
>TRBV5-4|TRBJ2-1|.|16|few
CASSLSTGSRRYEQFF
TGTGCCAGCAGCTTGTCTACGGGGTCGAGGCGCTATGAGCAGTTCTTC
>TRBV29-1|TRBJ1-2|.|15|.
CSVEDRQTLNYGYTF
TGCAGCGTTGAAGATCGACAGACATTAAACTATGGCTACACCTTC
>TRBV2|TRBJ1-1|.|17|.
CASSEFGEGLMNTEAFF
TGTGCCAGCAGTGAATTTGGGGAAGGACTGATGAACACTGAAGCTTTCTTT
>TRBV10-3|TRBJ1-5|TRBD1|14|.
CASRGQGQGQPQHF
TGTGCCTCCAGGGGACAGGGGCAAGGGCAGCCCCAGCATTTT